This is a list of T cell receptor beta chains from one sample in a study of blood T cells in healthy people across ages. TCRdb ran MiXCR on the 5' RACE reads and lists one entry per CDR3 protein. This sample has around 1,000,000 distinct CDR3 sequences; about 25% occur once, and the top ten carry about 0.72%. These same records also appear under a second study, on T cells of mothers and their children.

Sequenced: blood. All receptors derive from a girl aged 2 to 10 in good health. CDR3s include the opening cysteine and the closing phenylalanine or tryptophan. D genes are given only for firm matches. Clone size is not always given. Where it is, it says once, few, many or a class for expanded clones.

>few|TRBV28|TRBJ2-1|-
TGTGCCAGCAGTTTATTTGCGGAGAAGGGCGATGAGCAGTTCTTC
CASSLFAEKGDEQFF
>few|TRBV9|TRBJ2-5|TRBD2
TGTGCCAGCAGCGTAGACGCGGGGGGGGAGACCCAGTACTTC
CASSVDAGGETQYF
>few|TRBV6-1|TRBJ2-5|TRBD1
TGTGCCAGCAGTGAGGATAGAACAGGGGGAGAGACCCAGTACTTC
CASSEDRTGGETQYF
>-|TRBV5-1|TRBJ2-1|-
TGCGCCAGCAGCCCCCCGGGGAGAGAGCAGTTCTTC
CASSPPGREQFF
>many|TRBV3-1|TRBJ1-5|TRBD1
TGTGCCAGCAGTCAGGGGGGGAGCAATCAGCCCCAGCATTTT
CASSQGGSNQPQHF
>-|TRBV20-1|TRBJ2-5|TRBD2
TGCAGTGCTATACTAGCGGGAGTAGAGACCCAGTACTTC
CSAILAGVETQYF
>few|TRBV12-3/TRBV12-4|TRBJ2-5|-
TGTGCCAGCAGTTGGGTCCCCCAAGAGACCGGGGAGACCCAGTACTTC
CASSWVPQETGETQYF
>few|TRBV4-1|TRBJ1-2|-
TGCGCCAGCAGCCAAATCTCATCGGGGGTCTATGGCTACACCTTC
CASSQISSGVYGYTF
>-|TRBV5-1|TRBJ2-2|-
TGCGCCAGCAGTTCCGGGTCCCAAGGGGAGCTGTTTTTT
CASSSGSQGELFF
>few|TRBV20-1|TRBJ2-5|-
TGCAGTGCTAGAGGCCAGAAAGAGACCCAGTACTTC
CSARGQKETQYF
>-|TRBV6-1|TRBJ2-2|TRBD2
TGTGCCGGTAGCGGGAGTGTAGAGACCGGGGAGCTGTTTTTT
CAGSGSVETGELFF
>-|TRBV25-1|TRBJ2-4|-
TGTACCAGCAGTGAATCAGGGGAGAACATTCAGTACTTC
CTSSESGENIQYF
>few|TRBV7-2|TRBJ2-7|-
TGTGCCAGCAGCTCGGGACACGTATACGAGCAGTACTTC
CASSSGHVYEQYF
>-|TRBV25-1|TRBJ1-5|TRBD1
TGTGCCAGCAGTAAGACAGGGGGGGGCAATCAGCCCCAGCATTTT
CASSKTGGGNQPQHF
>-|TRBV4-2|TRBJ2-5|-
TGTGCCAGCAGCCAAAACGAGAACCAAGAGACCCAGTACTTC
CASSQNENQETQYF
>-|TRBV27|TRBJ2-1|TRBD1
TGTGCCAGCATCCCCGGGACAGGGACCAACAATGAGCAGTTCTTC
CASIPGTGTNNEQFF
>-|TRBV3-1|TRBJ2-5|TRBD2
TGTGCCAGCAGCCAACCGCTAGCGGGAGACCAAGAGACCCAGTACTTC
CASSQPLAGDQETQYF
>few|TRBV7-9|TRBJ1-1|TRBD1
TGTGCCAGCAGTATGAAAAGACAGGGAGTTTTCTTT
CASSMKRQGVFF
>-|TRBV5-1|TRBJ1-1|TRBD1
TGCGCCAGCAGCTTGGCCGGGACAGGGTCGGACACTGAAGCTTTCTTT
CASSLAGTGSDTEAFF
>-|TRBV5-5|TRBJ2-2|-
TGTGCCAGCAGCTTGAGGTACACCGGGGAGCTGTTTTTT
CASSLRYTGELFF
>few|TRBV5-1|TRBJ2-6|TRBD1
TGCGCCAGCAGTTATAGACAGGGTTCTGGGGCCAACGTCCTGACTTTC
CASSYRQGSGANVLTF
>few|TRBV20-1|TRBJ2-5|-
TGCAGTGCTAGAGATGGGACCCAGGGTAGAGAGACCCAGTACTTC
CSARDGTQGRETQYF
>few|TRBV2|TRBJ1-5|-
TGTGCCAGCAGTGAACAGTGGAGCAATCAGCCCCAGCATTTT
CASSEQWSNQPQHF
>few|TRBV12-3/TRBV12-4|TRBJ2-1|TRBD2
TGTGCCAGCAGCTTCATAGGACTAGCGGGAGACAATGAGCAGTTCTTC
CASSFIGLAGDNEQFF
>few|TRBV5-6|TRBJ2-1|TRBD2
TGTGCCAGCAGCCTACCAGGAGCGGGGGCGAGCGGTAATGAGCAGTTCTTC
CASSLPGAGASGNEQFF
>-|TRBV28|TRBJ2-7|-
TGTGCCAGCAAAGACACTTCCTACGAGCAGTACTTC
CASKDTSYEQYF
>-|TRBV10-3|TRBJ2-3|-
TGTGCCATCAGTGCTTCTCGGGCAGGGGAGAGCACAGATACGCAGTATTTT
CAISASRAGESTDTQYF
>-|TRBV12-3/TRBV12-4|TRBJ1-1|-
TGTGCCAGCCAGGTCGGCACTCAAGCTTTCTTT
CASQVGTQAFF
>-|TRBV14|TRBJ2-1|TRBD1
TGTGCCAGCAGCCAAGGTGGGACAGGATTCAATGAGCAGTTCTTC
CASSQGGTGFNEQFF
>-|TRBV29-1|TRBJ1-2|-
TGCAGCGTTGCTTTCAACTATGGCTACACCTTC
CSVAFNYGYTF
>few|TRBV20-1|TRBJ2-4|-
TGCAGTGCTAGTCCAGGGATAAACATTCAGTACTTC
CSASPGINIQYF
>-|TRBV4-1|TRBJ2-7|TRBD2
TGCGCCAGCAGCGTTAATAGCGGGAACTACGAGCAGTACTTC
CASSVNSGNYEQYF
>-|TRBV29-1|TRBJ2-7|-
TGCAGCGTTGAAGATGCGGGATGGGCTGAGCCGTACTTC
CSVEDAGWAEPYF
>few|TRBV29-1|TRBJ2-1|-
TGCAGCGTCGGAGGTGACAGCTCCTACAATGAGCAGTTCTTC
CSVGGDSSYNEQFF
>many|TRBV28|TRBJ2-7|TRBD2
TGTGCCAGCAGCTTATTAGCGGGGGTCTACGAGCAGTACTTC
CASSLLAGVYEQYF
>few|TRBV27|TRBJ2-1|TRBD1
TGTGCCAGCAGTTCCCCGGGACAGACTAACAATGAGCAGTTCTTC
CASSSPGQTNNEQFF
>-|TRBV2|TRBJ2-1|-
TGTGCCAGCAGTGAGGGGCGGAGTGCCCTCAACAATGAGCAGTTCTTC
CASSEGRSALNNEQFF
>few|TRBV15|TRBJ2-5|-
TGTGCCACCAGCGAACGCCACTTCGGATCCCAAGAGACCCAGTACTTC
CATSERHFGSQETQYF
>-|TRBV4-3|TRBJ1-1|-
TGCGCCAGCAGCCGGGCTTGGGGGGGACGGACTGAAGCTTTCTTT
CASSRAWGGRTEAFF
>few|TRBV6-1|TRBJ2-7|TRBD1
TGTGCCAGCAGTACGAGGGACAGGGGGCGAAGCTACGAGCAGTACTTC
CASSTRDRGRSYEQYF
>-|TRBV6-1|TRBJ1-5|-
TGTGCCAGCAAGCCCCTGCCGGGGCAATATAGCAATCAGCCCCAGCATTTT
CASKPLPGQYSNQPQHF
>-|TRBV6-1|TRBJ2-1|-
TGTGCCAGCAGTCCCAACTCAAACTCGCGATACAATGAGCAGTTCTTC
CASSPNSNSRYNEQFF
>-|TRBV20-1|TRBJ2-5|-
TGCAGTGCTGCGCGACAGGCTAGCAAAGAGACCCAGTACTTC
CSAARQASKETQYF
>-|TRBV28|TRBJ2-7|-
TGTGCCAGCAGGGCCAGCGAGAGTCTCTGCGAGCAGTACTTC
CASRASESLCEQYF
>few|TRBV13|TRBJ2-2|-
TGTGCCAGCAGCTTAGGGCCAGGCAACACCGGGGAGCTGTTTTTT
CASSLGPGNTGELFF
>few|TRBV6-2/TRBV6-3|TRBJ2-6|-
TGTGCCAGCGTAGGAGGGGGTCCTGGGGCCAACGTCCTGACTTTC
CASVGGGPGANVLTF
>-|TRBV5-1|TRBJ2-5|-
TGCGCCAGCAGCCCCACGGGGAGTTACCAAGAGACCCAGTACTTC
CASSPTGSYQETQYF
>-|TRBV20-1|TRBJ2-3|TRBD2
TGCAGTGCGGACCCTAGCGGGGAGACTACAGATACGCAGTATTTT
CSADPSGETTDTQYF
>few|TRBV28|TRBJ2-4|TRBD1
TGTGCCAGCAGTTTACTGGACAGGGAAAACATTCAGTACTTC
CASSLLDRENIQYF
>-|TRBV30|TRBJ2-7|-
TGTGCCTGGGATCGACGGGGGAACCCACGCTCCTACGAGCAGTACTTC
CAWDRRGNPRSYEQYF